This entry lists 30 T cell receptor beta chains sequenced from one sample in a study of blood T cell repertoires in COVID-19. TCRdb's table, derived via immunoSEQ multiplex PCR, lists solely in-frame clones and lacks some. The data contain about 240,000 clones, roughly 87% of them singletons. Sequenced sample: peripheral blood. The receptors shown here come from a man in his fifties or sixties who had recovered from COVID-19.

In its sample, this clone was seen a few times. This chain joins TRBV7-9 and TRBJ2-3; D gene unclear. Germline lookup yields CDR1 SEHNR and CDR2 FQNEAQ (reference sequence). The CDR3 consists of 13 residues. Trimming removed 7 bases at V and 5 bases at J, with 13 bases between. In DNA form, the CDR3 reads TGTGCCAGCACCCCGCGGCCTTTAGATACGCAGTATTTT. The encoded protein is CASTPRPLDTQYF.

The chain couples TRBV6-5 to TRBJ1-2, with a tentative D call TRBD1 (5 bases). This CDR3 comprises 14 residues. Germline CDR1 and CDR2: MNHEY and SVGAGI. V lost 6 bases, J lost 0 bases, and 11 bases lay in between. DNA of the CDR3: TGTGCCAGCAGGATGGACACAGCTAACTATGGCTACACCTTC. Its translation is CASRMDTANYGYTF.

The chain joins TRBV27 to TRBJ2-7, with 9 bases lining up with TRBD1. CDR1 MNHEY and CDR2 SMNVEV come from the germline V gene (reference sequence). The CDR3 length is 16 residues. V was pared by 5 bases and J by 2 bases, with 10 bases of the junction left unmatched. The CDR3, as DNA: TGTGCCAGCAGTCCTCACGGACAGGGGAGACCCTACGAGCAGTACTTC. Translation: CASSPHGQGRPYEQYF.

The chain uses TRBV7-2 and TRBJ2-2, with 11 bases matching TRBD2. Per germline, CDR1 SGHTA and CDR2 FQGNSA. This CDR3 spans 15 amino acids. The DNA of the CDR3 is TGTGCGGGTAGCGGGGGGGCCTTTAACACCGGGGAGCTGTTTTTT. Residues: CAGSGGAFNTGELFF.

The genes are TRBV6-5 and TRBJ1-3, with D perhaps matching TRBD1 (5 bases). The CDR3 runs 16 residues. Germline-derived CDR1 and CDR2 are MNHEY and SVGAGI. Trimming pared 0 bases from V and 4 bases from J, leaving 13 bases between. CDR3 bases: TGTGCCAGCAGTTACTCGGGGCCGACTCCGGGAAACACCATATATTTT. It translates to CASSYSGPTPGNTIYF.

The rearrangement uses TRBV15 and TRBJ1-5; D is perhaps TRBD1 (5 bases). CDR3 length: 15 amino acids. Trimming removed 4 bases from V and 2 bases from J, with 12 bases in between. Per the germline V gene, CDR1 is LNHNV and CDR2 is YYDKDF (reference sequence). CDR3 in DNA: TGTGCCACCAGCACTTACAGGAATGGCAATCAGCCCCAGCATTTT. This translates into CATSTYRNGNQPQHF. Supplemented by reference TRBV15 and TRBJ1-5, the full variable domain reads DAMVIQNPRYQVTQFGKPVTLSCSQTLNHNVMYWYQQKSSQAPKLLFHYYDKDFNNEADTPDNFQSRRPNTSFCFLDIRSPGLGDTAMYLCATSTYRNGNQPQHFGDGTRLSIL.

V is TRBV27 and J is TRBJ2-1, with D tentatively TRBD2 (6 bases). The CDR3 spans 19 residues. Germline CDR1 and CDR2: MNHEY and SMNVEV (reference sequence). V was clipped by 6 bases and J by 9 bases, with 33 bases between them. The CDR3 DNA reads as TGTGCCAGCAGCCCAGTCCCCCTCGGGGGAAACCCCCGGCGGCGTGAGCAGTTCTTC. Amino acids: CASSPVPLGGNPRRREQFF.

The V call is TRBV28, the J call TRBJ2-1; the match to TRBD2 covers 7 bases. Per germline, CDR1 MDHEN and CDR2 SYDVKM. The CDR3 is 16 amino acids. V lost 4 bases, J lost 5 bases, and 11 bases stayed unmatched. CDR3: CASSSGAGLRNNEQFF. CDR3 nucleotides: TGTGCCAGCAGTTCCGGAGCGGGGTTGAGGAACAATGAGCAGTTCTTC.

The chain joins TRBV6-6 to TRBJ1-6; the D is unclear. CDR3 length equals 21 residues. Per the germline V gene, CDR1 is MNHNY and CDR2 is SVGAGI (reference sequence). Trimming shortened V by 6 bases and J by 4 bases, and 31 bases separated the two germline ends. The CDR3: CASSPTGLGRTSEIYNSPLHF. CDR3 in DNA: TGTGCCAGCAGCCCCACGGGTCTGGGCAGGACTTCCGAAATATATAATTCACCCCTCCACTTT.

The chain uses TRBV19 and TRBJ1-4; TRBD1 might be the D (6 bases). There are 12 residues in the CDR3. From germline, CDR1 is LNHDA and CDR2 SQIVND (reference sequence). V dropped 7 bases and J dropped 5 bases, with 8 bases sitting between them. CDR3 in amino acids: CASTGQNEKLFF. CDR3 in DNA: TGTGCCAGTACGGGACAAAATGAAAAACTGTTTTTT.

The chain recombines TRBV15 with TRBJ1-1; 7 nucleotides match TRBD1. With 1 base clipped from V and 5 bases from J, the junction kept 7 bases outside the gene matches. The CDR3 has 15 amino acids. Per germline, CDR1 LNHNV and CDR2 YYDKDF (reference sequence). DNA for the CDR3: TGTGCCACCAGCAGAGGGATGACAGGGCGAACTGAAGCTTTCTTT. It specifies CATSRGMTGRTEAFF. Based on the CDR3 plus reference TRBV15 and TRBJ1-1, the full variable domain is DAMVIQNPRYQVTQFGKPVTLSCSQTLNHNVMYWYQQKSSQAPKLLFHYYDKDFNNEADTPDNFQSRRPNTSFCFLDIRSPGLGDTAMYLCATSRGMTGRTEAFFGQGTRLTVV.

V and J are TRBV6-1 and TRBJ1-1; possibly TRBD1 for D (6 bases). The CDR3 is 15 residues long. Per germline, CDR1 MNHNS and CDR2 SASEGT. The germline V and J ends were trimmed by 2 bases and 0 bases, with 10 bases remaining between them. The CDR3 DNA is TGTGCCAGCAGTGAACAGGGACAATTGAACACTGAAGCTTTCTTT. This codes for CASSEQGQLNTEAFF.

The CDR3 nucleotides are TGCGCCAGCAGTCAATCCAGGCTACCCTACGAGCAGTACGTC. It is translated as CASSQSRLPYEQYV. The V call is TRBV23-1, the J call TRBJ2-7; D is undetermined. TRBV23-1 falls under the ORF class, with uncertain function. This CDR3 region has 14 residues. Trimming took 0 bases from V and 2 from J, leaving 8 bases between them.

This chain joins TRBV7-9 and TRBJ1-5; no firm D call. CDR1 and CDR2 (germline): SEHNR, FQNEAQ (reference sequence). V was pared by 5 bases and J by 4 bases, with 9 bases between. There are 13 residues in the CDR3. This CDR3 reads CASSQDGNQPQHF. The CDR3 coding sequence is TGTGCCAGCAGCCAAGACGGGAATCAGCCCCAGCATTTT.

DNA of the CDR3: TGTGCCAGCAGCCGTAATTCACCCCTCCACTTT. The encoded protein is CASSRNSPLHF. The gene calls are TRBV28 and TRBJ1-6; D call uncertain. This CDR3 is 11 amino acids long. V lost 6 bases to trimming and J lost 6 bases, with 3 bases between them. The germline V gene has CDR1 MDHEN and CDR2 SYDVKM.

In DNA, the CDR3 is TGTGCCAGCAGTGTAAATGTAGGAGGGACAGGGTACTTC. As protein: CASSVNVGGTGYF. The rearrangement joins TRBV2 to TRBJ2-7; 8 bases are a match to TRBD1. J was trimmed by 12 bases and V by 4 bases; bases with no gene match: 11. Germline V gene lookup returns CDR1 SNHLY and CDR2 FYNNEI. The CDR3 spans 13 residues.

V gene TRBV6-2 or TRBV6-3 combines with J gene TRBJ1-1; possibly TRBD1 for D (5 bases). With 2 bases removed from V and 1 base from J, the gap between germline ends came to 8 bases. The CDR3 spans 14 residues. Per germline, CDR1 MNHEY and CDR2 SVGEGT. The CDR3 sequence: CASSYRGGNTEAFF. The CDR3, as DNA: TGTGCCAGCAGTTACAGGGGAGGGAACACTGAAGCTTTCTTT.

The CDR3, as DNA: TGTGCCAGCAGCCAAGCCGCCGGGGGGGCAACTAATGAAAAACTGTTTTTT. Translated, it gives CASSQAAGGATNEKLFF. The V and J genes are TRBV3-1 (or the pseudogene TRBV3-2) and TRBJ1-4, with a possible D match to TRBD1 (5 bases). Germline V lookup: CDR1 LGHDT, CDR2 YNNKEL (reference sequence). V dropped 1 base and J dropped 0 bases, with 12 bases sitting between them. The CDR3 runs to 17 residues.

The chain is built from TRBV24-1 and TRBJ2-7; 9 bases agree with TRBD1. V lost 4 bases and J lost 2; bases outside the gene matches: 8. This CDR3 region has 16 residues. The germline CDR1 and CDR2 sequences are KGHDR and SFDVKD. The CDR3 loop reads CATSDSGQGWTYEQYF. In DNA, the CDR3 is TGTGCCACCAGTGACTCTGGACAGGGGTGGACCTACGAGCAGTACTTC.

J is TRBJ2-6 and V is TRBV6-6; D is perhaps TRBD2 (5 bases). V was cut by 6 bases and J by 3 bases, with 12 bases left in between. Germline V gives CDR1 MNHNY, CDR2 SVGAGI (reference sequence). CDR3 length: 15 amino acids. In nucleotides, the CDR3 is TGTGCCAGCAGCCGACCGGCGGGTGGGGCCAACGTCCTGACTTTC. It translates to CASSRPAGGANVLTF.

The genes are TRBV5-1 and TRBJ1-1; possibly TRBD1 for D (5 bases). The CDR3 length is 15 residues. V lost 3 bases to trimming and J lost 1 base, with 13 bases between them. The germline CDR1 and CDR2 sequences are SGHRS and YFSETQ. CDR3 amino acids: CASSSLGHTNTEAFF. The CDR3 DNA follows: TGCGCCAGCAGCTCCCTAGGACATACGAACACTGAAGCTTTCTTT.

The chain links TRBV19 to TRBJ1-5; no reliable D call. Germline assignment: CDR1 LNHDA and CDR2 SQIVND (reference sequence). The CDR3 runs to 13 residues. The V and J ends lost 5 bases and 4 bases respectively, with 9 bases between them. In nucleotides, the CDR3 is TGTGCCAGTAGTTTGAAAGCTAATCAGCCCCAGCATTTT. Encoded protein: CASSLKANQPQHF.

Here the CDR3 reads CASSLTRGGYGYTF. CDR3 nucleotide sequence: TGTGCCAGCAGCTTAACGAGGGGGGGCTATGGCTACACCTTC. The genes are TRBV7-8 and TRBJ1-2, with D tentatively TRBD1 (6 bases). V shed 2 bases and J shed 4 bases, with 11 bases lying between them. The germline V gene has CDR1 SGHVS and CDR2 FQNEAQ. The CDR3 loop spans 14 amino acids.

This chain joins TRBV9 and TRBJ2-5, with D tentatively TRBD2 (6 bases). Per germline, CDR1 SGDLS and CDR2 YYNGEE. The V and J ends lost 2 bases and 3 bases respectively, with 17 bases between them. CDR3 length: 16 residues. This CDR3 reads CASSVAPGSAEETQYF. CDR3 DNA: TGTGCCAGCAGCGTCGCCCCCGGGAGCGCAGAAGAGACCCAGTACTTC.

The CDR3 DNA is TGTGCCAGTAGCGGGACAGGGTTCGGTGAGCAGTTCTTC. Amino acid sequence: CASSGTGFGEQFF. The gene calls are TRBV19 and TRBJ2-1, with 9 bases identical to TRBD1. The CDR3 extends over 13 amino acids. Germline V gives CDR1 LNHDA, CDR2 SQIVND (reference sequence). J was trimmed by 9 bases and V by 6 bases; bases with no gene match: 6.

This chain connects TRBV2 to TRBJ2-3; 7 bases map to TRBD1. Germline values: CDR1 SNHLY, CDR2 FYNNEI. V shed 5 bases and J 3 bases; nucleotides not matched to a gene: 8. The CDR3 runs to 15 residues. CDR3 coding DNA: TGTGCCAGCAGTTACACCGGGACAGAGACAGATACGCAGTATTTT. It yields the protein CASSYTGTETDTQYF.

DNA of the CDR3: TGTGCCAGCAGTTATGACAGGGTAACAGATACGCAGTATTTT. It encodes CASSYDRVTDTQYF. The chain links TRBV6-5 to TRBJ2-3; 7 nucleotides match TRBD1. Germline-derived CDR1 and CDR2 are MNHEY and SVGAGI. The J segment lost 3 bases and the V segment lost 3 bases, leaving 3 bases of the junction unmatched. This CDR3 has 14 amino acids.

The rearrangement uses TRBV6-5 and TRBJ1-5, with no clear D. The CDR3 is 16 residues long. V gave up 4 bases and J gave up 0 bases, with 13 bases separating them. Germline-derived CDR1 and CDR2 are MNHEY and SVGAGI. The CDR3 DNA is TGTGCCAGCAGTTCGCTATACTCATCTAGCAATCAGCCCCAGCATTTT. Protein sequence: CASSSLYSSSNQPQHF.

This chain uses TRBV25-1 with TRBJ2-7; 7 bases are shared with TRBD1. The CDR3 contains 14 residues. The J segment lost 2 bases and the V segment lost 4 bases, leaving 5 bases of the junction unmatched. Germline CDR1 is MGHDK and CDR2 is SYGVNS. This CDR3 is CASSADRVPYEQYV. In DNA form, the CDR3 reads TGTGCCAGCAGTGCCGACAGGGTACCCTACGAGCAGTACGTC.

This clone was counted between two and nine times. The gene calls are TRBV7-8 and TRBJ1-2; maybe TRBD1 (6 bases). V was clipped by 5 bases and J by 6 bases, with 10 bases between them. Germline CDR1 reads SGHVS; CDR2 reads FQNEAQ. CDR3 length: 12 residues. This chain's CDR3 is CASSLDSDGYTF. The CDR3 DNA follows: TGTGCCAGCAGCCTGGACAGCGATGGCTACACCTTC.